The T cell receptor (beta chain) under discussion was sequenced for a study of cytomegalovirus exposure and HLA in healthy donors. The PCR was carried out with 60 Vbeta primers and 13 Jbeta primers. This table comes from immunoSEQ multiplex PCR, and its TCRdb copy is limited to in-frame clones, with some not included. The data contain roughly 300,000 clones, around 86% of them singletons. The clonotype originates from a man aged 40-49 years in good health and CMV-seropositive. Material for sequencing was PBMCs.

This CDR3 is CASSLGLTRNYNEQFF. CDR3 nucleotides: TGTGCCAGCAGCTTAGGCCTTACCAGGAATTACAATGAGCAGTTCTTC. This chain connects TRBV7-2 to TRBJ2-1; no firm D call. Germline CDR1 reads SGHTA; CDR2 reads FQGNSA. V lost 1 base and J 4 bases, leaving 14 bases between the germline ends. The CDR3 has 16 residues.